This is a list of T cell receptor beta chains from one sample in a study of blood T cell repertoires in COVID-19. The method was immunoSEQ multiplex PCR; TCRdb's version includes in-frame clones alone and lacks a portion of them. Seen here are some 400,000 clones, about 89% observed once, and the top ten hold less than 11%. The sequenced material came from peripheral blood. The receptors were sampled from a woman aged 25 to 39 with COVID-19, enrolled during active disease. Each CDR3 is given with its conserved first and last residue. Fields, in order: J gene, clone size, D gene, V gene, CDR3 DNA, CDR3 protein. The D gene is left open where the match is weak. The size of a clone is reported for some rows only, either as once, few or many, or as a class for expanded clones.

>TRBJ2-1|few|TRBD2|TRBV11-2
TGTGCCAGCACCTCCTCTAGCGGGATGGGGAGCTCCTACAATGAGCAGTTCTTC
CASTSSSGMGSSYNEQFF
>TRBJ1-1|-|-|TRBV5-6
TGTGCCAGTCGGCTTTCCAGGATTTCCACTGAAGCTTTCTTT
CASRLSRISTEAFF
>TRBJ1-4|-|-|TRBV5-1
TGCGCCAGCAGCGTCCTAAACCCTAATGAAAAACTGTTTTTT
CASSVLNPNEKLFF
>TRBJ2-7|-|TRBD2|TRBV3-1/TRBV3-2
TGTGCCAGCAGCCAAGAATCTCTAGCGGGAGTTTCGGACGAGCAGTACTTC
CASSQESLAGVSDEQYF
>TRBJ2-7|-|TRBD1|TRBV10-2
TGCGCCAGCAGTGTGGGACAGAGCTACGAGCAGTACTTC
CASSVGQSYEQYF
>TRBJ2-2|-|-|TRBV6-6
TGTGCCAGCAGCCGCTCCCCCGGGACTGTCGACGGGGAGCTGTTTTTT
CASSRSPGTVDGELFF
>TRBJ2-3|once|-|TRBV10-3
TGTGCCATCAGCAACGGGAGTCCAACTACCACAGATACGCAGTATTTT
CAISNGSPTTTDTQYF
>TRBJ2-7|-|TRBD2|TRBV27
TGTGCCAGCAGTTGGGGGACTAGTGCGGGGGAGCAGTACTTC
CASSWGTSAGEQYF
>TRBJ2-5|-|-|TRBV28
TGTGCCAGCAGTTTATGGCGGGAAGAGACCCAGTACTTC
CASSLWREETQYF
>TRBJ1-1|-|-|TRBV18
TGTGCCAGCTCACCGGGTGCGGGGGCCACTGAAGCTTTCTTT
CASSPGAGATEAFF
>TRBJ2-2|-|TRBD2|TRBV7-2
TGTGCCAGCAGCCAAATAGCGGGAGGGGGAACCGGGGAGCTGTTTTTT
CASSQIAGGGTGELFF
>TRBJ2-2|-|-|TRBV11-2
TGTGCCAGCAGCGGAAGGAGGATTAGCCCCGCGAACACCGGGGAGCTGTTTTTT
CASSGRRISPANTGELFF
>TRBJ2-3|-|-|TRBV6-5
TGTGCCAGCAGGGAGCCGGGAGATACGCAGTATTTT
CASREPGDTQYF
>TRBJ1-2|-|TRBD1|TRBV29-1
TGCAGCGTTGAAGATCTAGGGCAGGGGGCGTGGGGCTACACCTTC
CSVEDLGQGAWGYTF
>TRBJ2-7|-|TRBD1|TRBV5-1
TGCGCCAGCAGCTTGCACCCAGGGGGCATGTACGAGCAGTACTTC
CASSLHPGGMYEQYF
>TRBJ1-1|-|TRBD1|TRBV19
TGTGCCAGCTCTAAAGGACAGGGGATGAACACTGAAGCTTTCTTT
CASSKGQGMNTEAFF
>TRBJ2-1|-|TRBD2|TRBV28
TGTGCCAGCAGTTCCTTAGCGGGGAGAGGCGAGCAGTTCTTC
CASSSLAGRGEQFF
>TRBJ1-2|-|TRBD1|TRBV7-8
TGTGCCAGCAGCTTAGAGCCCGTGACAGGGATCGGCTATGGCTACACCTTC
CASSLEPVTGIGYGYTF
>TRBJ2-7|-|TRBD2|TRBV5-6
TGTGCCAGCAGCTTTGCGACTAGCGGGATGAAAGAGCAGTACTTC
CASSFATSGMKEQYF
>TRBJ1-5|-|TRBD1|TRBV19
TGTGCCAGTAGTAAAGACAGGGCTGTTCAGCCCCAGCATTTT
CASSKDRAVQPQHF
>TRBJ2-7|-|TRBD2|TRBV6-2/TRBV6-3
TGTGCCAGCAGTACCCTAGCGGATCCCTCCTACGAGCAGTACTTC
CASSTLADPSYEQYF
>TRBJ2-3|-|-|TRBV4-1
TGCGCCAGCAGCCACCAGGGTACTACGCAGTATTTT
CASSHQGTTQYF
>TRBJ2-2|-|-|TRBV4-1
TGCGCCAGCAGCCAAGTCCAGGGGTACACCGGGGAGCTGTTTTTT
CASSQVQGYTGELFF
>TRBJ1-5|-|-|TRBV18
TGTGCCAGCTCACCACAGGACATGGGCAATCAGCCCCAGCATTTT
CASSPQDMGNQPQHF
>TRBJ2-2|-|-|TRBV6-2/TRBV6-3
TGTGCCAGCAGCGCGGTCCCCCGGGGCGGGGAGCTGTTTTTT
CASSAVPRGGELFF
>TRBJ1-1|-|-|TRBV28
TGTGCCAGCAGTTTACAATCAGACACTGAAGCTTTCTTT
CASSLQSDTEAFF
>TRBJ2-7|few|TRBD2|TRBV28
TGTGCCAGCAGTAACCTAGCGGGGGGATCCTACGAGCAGTACTTC
CASSNLAGGSYEQYF
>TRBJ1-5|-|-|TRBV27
TGTGCCAGCAGTTTCGGGGGGTCTACTCAGCCCCAGCATTTT
CASSFGGSTQPQHF
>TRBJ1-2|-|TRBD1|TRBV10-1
TGCGCCAGCAGTGACTTCGGACAGGGGGGCTATGGCTACACCTTC
CASSDFGQGGYGYTF
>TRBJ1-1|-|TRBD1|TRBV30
TGTGCCTGGAGTTCCCTCCTGGACAGGGACACTGAAGCTTTCTTT
CAWSSLLDRDTEAFF
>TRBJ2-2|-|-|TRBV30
TGTGCCTTTCTCGGGGTTGACACCGGGGAGCTGTTTTTT
CAFLGVDTGELFF
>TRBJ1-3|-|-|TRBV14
TGTGCCAGCAGCGAGAGATGGGCTGGAGGAAACACCATATATTTT
CASSERWAGGNTIYF
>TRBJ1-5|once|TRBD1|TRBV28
TGTGCCAGCAGACCCGGACAGGGAAGAAATCAGCCCCAGCATTTT
CASRPGQGRNQPQHF
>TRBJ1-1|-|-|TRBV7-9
TGTGCCAGCAGCCTACCGGTTGAAGCTTTCTTT
CASSLPVEAFF
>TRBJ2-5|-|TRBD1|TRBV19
TGTGCCAGTAGTATCGGGACAGGGCCTTCAGGGGAGACCCAGTACTTC
CASSIGTGPSGETQYF
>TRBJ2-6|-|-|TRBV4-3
TGCGCCAGCAGCCAAGAACGGGGACTCTCTGGGGCCAACGTCCTGACTTTC
CASSQERGLSGANVLTF
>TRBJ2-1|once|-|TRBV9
TGTGCCAGCAGGGGCCGCCCCCGAGGGCCGGGTAGAGAGCAGTTCTTC
CASRGRPRGPGREQFF
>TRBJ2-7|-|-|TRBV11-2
TGTGCCAGCAGCTGGGGCAGGGGTCCACCCTACGAGCAGTACTTC
CASSWGRGPPYEQYF
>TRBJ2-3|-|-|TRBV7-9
TGTGCCAGCAGCTTAAGGCGGGATCGCACAGATACGCAGTATTTT
CASSLRRDRTDTQYF
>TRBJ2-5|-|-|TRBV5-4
TGTGCCAGCAGCCTAAAAAGTGAAGAAGAGACCCAGTACTTC
CASSLKSEEETQYF
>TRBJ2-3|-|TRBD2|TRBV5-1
TGCGCCAGCAGCTTGGACAGCGGGAGCGATACGCAGTATTTT
CASSLDSGSDTQYF
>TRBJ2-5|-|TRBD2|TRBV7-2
TGTGCCAGCAGCAACATCGTCGGGGGGGAGACCCAGTACTTC
CASSNIVGGETQYF
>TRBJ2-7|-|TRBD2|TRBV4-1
TGCGCCAGCAGCCATGCGGGGGAGGGCTACGAGCAGTACTTC
CASSHAGEGYEQYF
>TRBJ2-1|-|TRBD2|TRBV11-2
TGTGCCAGCAGCCCCCAGCTAGCGGGTGGTGAGCAGTTCTTC
CASSPQLAGGEQFF
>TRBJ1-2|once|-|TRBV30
TGTGCCTGGAGTACGACAACCACCTCCTTTTATGGCTACACCTTC
CAWSTTTTSFYGYTF
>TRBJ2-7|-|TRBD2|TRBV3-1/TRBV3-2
TGTGCCAGCAGCCATGATGCAGGGAGGGGCGAGCAGTACTTC
CASSHDAGRGEQYF
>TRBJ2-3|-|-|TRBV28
TGTGCCAGCAGTTCGACAGATACGCAGTATTTT
CASSSTDTQYF
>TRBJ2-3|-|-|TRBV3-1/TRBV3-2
TGTGCCAGCAGCCAAGATAAGCGGAGCCCCGCAGATACGCAGTATTTT
CASSQDKRSPADTQYF
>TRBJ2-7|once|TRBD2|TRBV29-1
TGCAGCGTTGAAGGGGGGGGAAACGAGCAGTACTTC
CSVEGGGNEQYF
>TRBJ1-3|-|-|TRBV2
TGTGCCAGCAGTGATTTGAGGACACCTGGAAACACCATATATTTT
CASSDLRTPGNTIYF
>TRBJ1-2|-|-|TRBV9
TGTGCCAGCAGAGCAAACAGGGATGGCTACACCTTC
CASRANRDGYTF
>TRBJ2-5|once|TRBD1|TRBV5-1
TGCGCCAGCAGCTTGGGACAGGGACAAGAGACCCAGTACTTC
CASSLGQGQETQYF
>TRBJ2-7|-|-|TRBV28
TGTGCCAGCAGGGACATTTCCTTCTACGAGCAGTACTTC
CASRDISFYEQYF
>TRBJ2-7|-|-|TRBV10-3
TGTGCCATCAGCGCTTGGGGGGACGAGCAGTACTTC
CAISAWGDEQYF